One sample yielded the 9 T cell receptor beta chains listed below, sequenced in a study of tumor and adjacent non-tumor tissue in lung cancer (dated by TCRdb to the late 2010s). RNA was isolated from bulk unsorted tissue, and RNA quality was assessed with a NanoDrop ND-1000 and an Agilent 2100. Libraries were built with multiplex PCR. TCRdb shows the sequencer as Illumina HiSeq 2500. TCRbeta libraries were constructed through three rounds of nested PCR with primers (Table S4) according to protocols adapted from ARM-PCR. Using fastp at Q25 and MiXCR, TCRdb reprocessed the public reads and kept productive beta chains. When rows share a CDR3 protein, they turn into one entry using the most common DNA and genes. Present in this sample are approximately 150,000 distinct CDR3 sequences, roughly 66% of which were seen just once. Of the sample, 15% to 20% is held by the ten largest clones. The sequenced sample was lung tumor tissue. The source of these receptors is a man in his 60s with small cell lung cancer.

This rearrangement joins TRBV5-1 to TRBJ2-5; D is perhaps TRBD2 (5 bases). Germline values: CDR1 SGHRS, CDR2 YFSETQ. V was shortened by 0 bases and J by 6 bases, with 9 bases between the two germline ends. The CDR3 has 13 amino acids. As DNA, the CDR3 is TGCGCCAGCAGCTTGGACCCGGGGAAGACCCAGTACTTC. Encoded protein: CASSLDPGKTQYF.

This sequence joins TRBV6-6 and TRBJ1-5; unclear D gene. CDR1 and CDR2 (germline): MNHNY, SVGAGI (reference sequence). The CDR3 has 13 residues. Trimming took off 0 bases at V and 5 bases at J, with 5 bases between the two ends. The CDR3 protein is CASSYSRDQPQHF. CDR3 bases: TGTGCCAGCAGTTACTCGAGGGATCAGCCCCAGCATTTT.

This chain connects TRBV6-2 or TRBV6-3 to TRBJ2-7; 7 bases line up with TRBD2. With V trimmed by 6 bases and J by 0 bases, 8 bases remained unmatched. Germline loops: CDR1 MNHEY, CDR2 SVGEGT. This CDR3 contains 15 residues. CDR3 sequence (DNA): TGTGCCAGCAGCTGCGCAGCGGGATTCTCCTACGAGCAGTACGTC. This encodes CASSCAAGFSYEQYV.

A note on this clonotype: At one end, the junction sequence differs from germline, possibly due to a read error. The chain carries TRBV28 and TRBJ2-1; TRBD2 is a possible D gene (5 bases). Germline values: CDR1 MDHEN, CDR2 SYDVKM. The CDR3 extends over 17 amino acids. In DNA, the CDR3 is TGTGACAGCAGTCTCCCCCGGGGAGCCGGGCCCTACAATGAGCAGTTCTTC. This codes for CDSSLPRGAGPYNEQFF.

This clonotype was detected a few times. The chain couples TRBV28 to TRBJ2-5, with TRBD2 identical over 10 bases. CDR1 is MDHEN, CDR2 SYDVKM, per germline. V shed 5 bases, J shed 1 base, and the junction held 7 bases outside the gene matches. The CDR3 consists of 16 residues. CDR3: CASSKSGRDFQETQYF. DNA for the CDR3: TGTGCCAGCAGTAAAAGCGGGAGGGACTTCCAAGAGACCCAGTACTTC.

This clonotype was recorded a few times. CDR3 in amino acids: CASSHSVTQYF. CDR3 in DNA: TGTGCCAGCAGCCATTCTGTAACGCAGTATTTT. The chain carries TRBV14 and TRBJ2-3; D is ambiguous. Germline V gene data show CDR1 as SGHDN and CDR2 as FVKESK. V shed 3 bases and J shed 9 bases, with 7 bases lying between them. CDR3 length: 11 amino acids.

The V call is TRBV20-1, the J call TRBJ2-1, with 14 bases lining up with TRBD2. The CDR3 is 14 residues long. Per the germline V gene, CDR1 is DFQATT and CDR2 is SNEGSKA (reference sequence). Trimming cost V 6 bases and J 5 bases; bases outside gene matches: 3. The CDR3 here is CSARLAGGHNEQFF. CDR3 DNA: TGCAGTGCCCGACTAGCGGGAGGGCACAATGAGCAGTTCTTC.

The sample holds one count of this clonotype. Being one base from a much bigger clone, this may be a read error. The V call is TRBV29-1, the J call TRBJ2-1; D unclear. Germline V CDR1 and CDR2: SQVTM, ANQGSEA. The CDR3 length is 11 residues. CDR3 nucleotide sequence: TGCAGCTTCCAAACCAACAATGTGCAGTTCTTC. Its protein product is CSFQTNNVQFF.

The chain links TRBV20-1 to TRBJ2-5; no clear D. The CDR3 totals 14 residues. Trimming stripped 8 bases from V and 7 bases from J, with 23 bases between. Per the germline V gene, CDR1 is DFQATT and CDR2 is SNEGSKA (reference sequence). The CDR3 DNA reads TGCAGTACCCTACTGCCCGGTCGTAGTTTGACCCAGTACTTC. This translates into CSTLLPGRSLTQYF.